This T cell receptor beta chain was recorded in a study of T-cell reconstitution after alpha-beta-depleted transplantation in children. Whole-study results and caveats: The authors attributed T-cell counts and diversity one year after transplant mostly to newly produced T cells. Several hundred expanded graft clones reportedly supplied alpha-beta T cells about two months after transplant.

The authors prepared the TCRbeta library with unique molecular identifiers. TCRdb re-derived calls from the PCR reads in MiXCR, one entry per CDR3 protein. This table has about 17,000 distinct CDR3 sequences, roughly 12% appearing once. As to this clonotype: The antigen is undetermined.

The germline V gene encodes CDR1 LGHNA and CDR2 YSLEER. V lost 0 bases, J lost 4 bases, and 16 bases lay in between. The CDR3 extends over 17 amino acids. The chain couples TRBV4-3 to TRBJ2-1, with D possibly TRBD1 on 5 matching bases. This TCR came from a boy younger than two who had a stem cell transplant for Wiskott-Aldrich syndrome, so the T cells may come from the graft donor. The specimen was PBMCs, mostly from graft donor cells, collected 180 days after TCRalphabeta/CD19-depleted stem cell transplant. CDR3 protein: CASSQENVKGSYNEQFF. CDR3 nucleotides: TGCGCCAGCAGCCAAGAAAACGTAAAGGGGTCGTACAATGAGCAGTTCTTC.